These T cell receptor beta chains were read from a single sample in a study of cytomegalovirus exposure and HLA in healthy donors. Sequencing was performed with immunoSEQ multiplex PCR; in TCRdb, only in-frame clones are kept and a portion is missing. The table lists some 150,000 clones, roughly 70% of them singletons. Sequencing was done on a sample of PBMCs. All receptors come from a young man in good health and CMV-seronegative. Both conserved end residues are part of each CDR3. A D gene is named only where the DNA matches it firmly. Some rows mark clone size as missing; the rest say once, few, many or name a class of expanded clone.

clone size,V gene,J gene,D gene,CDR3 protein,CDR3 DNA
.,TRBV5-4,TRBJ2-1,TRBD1,CASSFPGQEYNEQFF,TGTGCCAGCAGCTTCCCGGGACAGGAGTACAATGAGCAGTTCTTC
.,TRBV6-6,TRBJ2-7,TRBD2,CASSYRGGGAEEQYF,TGTGCCAGCAGTTACAGGGGCGGGGGGGCCGAGGAGCAGTACTTC
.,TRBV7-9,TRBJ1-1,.,CASSPQSGGAFF,TGTGCCAGCAGCCCTCAGTCCGGGGGAGCTTTCTTT
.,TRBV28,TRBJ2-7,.,CASSLGFYEQYF,TGTGCCAGCAGTCTCGGGTTCTACGAGCAGTACTTC
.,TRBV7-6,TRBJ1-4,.,CASSLDSLNEKLFF,TGTGCCAGCAGCTTGGACAGCCTTAATGAAAAACTGTTTTTT
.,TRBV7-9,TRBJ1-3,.,CASSSGDTGNTIYF,TGTGCCAGCAGCTCAGGGGACACGGGAAACACCATATATTTT
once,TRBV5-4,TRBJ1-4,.,CASSLAGVGEKLFF,TGTGCCAGCAGCTTGGCAGGGGTGGGCGAAAAACTGTTTTTT
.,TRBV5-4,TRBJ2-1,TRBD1,CASSLNRGVNEQFF,TGTGCCAGCAGCTTGAACAGGGGTGTCAATGAGCAGTTCTTC
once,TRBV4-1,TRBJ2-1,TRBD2,CASSSHREGSYNEQFF,TGCGCCAGCAGCTCCCACCGGGAGGGCTCCTACAATGAGCAGTTCTTC
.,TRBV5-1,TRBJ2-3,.,CASSLNSITDTQYF,TGCGCCAGCAGCTTGAATTCCATCACAGATACGCAGTATTTT
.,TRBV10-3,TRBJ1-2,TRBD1,CATRAGQGPYGYTF,TGTGCCACGCGCGCGGGACAGGGCCCTTATGGCTACACCTTC
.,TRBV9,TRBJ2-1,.,CASRQVSSYNEQFF,TGTGCCAGCAGACAGGTTAGCTCCTACAATGAGCAGTTCTTC
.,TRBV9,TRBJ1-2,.,CASSGGGLKGGYTF,TGTGCCAGCAGCGGGGGGGGCCTAAAGGGAGGCTACACCTTC
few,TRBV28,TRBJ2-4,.,CASMYGGGPGANIQYF,TGTGCCAGCATGTATGGGGGGGGCCCGGGGGCAAACATTCAGTACTTC
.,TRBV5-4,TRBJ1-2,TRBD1,CASSTGTGGRIGGYTF,TGTGCCAGCTCCACCGGGACAGGGGGGAGAATCGGCGGCTACACCTTC
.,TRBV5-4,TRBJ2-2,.,CASRPGQPNTGELFF,TGTGCCAGCAGGCCCGGACAACCAAACACCGGGGAGCTGTTTTTT
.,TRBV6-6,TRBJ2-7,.,CASSPQGSYEQYF,TGTGCCAGCAGCCCACAAGGGAGCTACGAGCAGTACTTC
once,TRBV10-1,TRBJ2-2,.,CASSGGLAYESGELFF,TGCGCCAGCAGTGGGGGTCTAGCGTATGAATCCGGGGAGCTGTTTTTT
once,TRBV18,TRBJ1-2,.,CASSPLTNYGYTF,TGTGCCAGCTCCCCACTAACTAACTATGGCTACACCTTC
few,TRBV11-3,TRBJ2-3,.,CASSLTDTQYF,TGTGCCAGCAGCCTCACAGATACGCAGTATTTT
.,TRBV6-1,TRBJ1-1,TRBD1,CASSAATGGSGNTEAFF,TGTGCCAGCAGTGCAGCGACAGGGGGGTCTGGGAACACTGAAGCTTTCTTT
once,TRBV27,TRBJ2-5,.,CASSLGSSSTQYF,TGTGCCAGCAGTTTGGGGAGTTCATCGACCCAGTACTTC
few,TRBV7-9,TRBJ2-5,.,CASNLGGGETQYF,TGTGCCAGCAACTTGGGGGGAGGAGAGACCCAGTACTTC